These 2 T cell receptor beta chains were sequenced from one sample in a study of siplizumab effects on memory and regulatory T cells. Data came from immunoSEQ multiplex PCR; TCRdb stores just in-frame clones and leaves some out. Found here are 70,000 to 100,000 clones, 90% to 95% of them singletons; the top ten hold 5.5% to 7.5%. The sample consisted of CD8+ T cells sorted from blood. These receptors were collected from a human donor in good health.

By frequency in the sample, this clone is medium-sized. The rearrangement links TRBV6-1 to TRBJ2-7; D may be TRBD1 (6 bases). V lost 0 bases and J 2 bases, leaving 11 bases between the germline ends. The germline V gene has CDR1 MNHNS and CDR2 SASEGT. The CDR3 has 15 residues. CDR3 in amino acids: CASSEAVTGPYEQYF. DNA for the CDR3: TGTGCCAGCAGTGAAGCTGTGACAGGTCCCTACGAGCAGTACTTC.

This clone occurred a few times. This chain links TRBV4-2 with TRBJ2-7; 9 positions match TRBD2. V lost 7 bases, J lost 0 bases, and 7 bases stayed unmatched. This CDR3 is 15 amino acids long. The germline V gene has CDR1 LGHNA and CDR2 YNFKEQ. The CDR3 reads CASTPIAGASYEQYF. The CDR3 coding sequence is TGTGCCAGCACCCCGATAGCGGGGGCCTCCTACGAGCAGTACTTC.